What follows is one T cell receptor beta chain and its context. Antigen: not known. This sample is drawn from a study of shared clonotypes between healthy human individuals. General observations from the study: Exclusively blood specimens were collected; tissue repertoires likely differ. Sequencing depth was expected to influence donor clonotype sharing.

Data came from immunoSEQ multiplex PCR; TCRdb stores just in-frame clones and leaves some out. This sample has 100,000 or so clones; approximately 65% occur once, and the top ten carry around 26%. Germline-derived CDR1 and CDR2 are LNHDA and SQIVND (reference sequence). The CDR3 totals 13 residues. V was trimmed by 6 bases and J by 4 bases, leaving 10 bases between them. This clonotype was obtained from a woman aged 25 to 39 in good health. This chain links TRBV19 with TRBJ1-3; unclear D gene. Material: memory CD8+ T cells sorted from blood. This sample's subset: CD45RO+ cells pooled with CCR7-negative TemRA cells. CDR3 residues: CASRPPSGNTIYF. The CDR3 bases are TGTGCCAGTAGACCTCCATCCGGAAACACCATATATTTT.